A single sample gave rise to the 18 T cell receptor beta chains below, sequenced in a study of blood T cells in healthy people across ages. A second PCR of about 7 to 11 cycles used a sample-barcoded 5' primer and a J-beta primer mix. From the 5' RACE reads, TCRdb called clonotypes with MiXCR, one entry per CDR3 protein. The table shows over 750,000 distinct CDR3 sequences, with around 25% occurring only once. These records were also assigned to another study, of T cells of mothers and their children.

Sequenced: blood. These receptors all stem from a boy between 10 and 17 years old in good health.

The J gene is TRBJ2-5, the V gene TRBV12-3 or TRBV12-4; D is undetermined. The CDR3 consists of 12 residues. Trimming removed 7 bases at V and 3 bases at J, with 9 bases between. CDR3 loop: CASTPGEETQYF. For the CDR3, the DNA is TGTGCCAGCACCCCGGGTGAAGAGACCCAGTACTTC.

This clonotype was detected only a few times. The rearrangement joins TRBV11-2 to TRBJ2-1; 7 nucleotides match TRBD2. CDR3 length: 16 amino acids. Germline V lookup: CDR1 SGHAT, CDR2 FQNNGV. The V gene end was trimmed by 5 bases and the J gene end by 0 bases; junction bases not matched to a gene: 7. In nucleotides, the CDR3 is TGTGCCAGCAGCCTTGGCGGGGGACGCTCCTACAATGAGCAGTTCTTC. It is translated as CASSLGGGRSYNEQFF.

In its sample, this clonotype was seen once. This sequence joins TRBV5-6 and TRBJ2-1; 12 nucleotides align to TRBD2. The germline CDR1 and CDR2 sequences are SGHDT and YYEEEE. The CDR3 sequence is 14 residues long. The V segment lost 7 bases and the J segment 9 bases; nucleotides outside the gene matches: 8. The CDR3 spells CASGLGLAGVEQFF. Here the CDR3 DNA reads TGTGCCAGCGGCCTGGGACTAGCGGGCGTTGAGCAGTTCTTC.

The chain recombines TRBV7-9 with TRBJ2-7; D not certain. Germline V gene data show CDR1 as SEHNR and CDR2 as FQNEAQ (reference sequence). Trimming pared 5 bases from V and 4 bases from J, leaving 12 bases between. This CDR3 has 13 amino acids. This CDR3 is CASSATDRYEQYF. DNA for the CDR3: TGTGCCAGCAGCGCGACGGACCGATACGAGCAGTACTTC.

In its sample, this clonotype was seen a few times. V gene TRBV11-1 combines with J gene TRBJ2-5; TRBD1 aligns across 7 bases. In germline, CDR1 is SGHAT, CDR2 FQDESV (reference sequence). The CDR3 covers 16 residues. Trimming took 0 bases from V and 4 from J; bases not matched to a gene: 8. The CDR3 nucleotides read TGTGCCAGCAGCTTAGCGGGGCGACAGGGCACAGAGACCCAGTACTTC. It encodes CASSLAGRQGTETQYF.

The chain has TRBV28 and TRBJ1-3; D is uncertain. V was shortened by 3 bases and J by 4 bases, with 7 bases between the two germline ends. The CDR3 has 13 amino acids. CDR1 MDHEN and CDR2 SYDVKM come from the germline V gene. CDR3 residues: CASSFFAGNTIYF. The CDR3 DNA follows: TGTGCCAGCAGTTTTTTCGCAGGAAACACCATATATTTT. The full variable domain, completed using reference TRBV28 and TRBJ1-3, is DVKVTQSSRYLVKRTGEKVFLECVQDMDHENMFWYRQDPGLGLRLIYFSYDVKMKEKGDIPEGYSVSREKKERFSLILESASTNQTSMYLCASSFFAGNTIYFGEGSWLTVV.

This clonotype was detected a few times. This chain joins TRBV7-6 and TRBJ2-5, with D maybe TRBD1 (5 bases). The DNA end favors TRBJ2-1, so the J call may be wrong. Per the germline V gene, CDR1 is SGHVS and CDR2 is FNYEAQ. This CDR3 contains 13 residues. CDR3 loop: CASSDGHEDEQFF. The CDR3 nucleotides read TGTGCCAGCTCCGACGGACACGAGGATGAGCAGTTCTTC.

This chain uses TRBV7-2 with TRBJ2-7, with D possibly being TRBD1 or TRBD2 (6 bases each). The last part of the DNA fits TRBJ2-5 better; the J call may be wrong. The CDR3 is made up of 14 amino acids. Germline loops: CDR1 SGHTA, CDR2 FQGNSA. CDR3 coding DNA: TGTGCCAGCAGCTTAACTACGGGGGCAGGGACCCAGTACTTC. Protein: CASSLTTGAGTQYF.

This clonotype has just a few counts. The CDR3 protein is CASSQDSGTGRQAFF. In DNA, the CDR3 is TGCGCCAGCAGCCAAGACTCTGGGACAGGGAGGCAAGCTTTCTTT. The chain joins TRBV4-3 to TRBJ1-1, with 9 nucleotides matching TRBD1. J gave up 9 bases and V 0 bases, and 8 bases lay outside the gene matches. Germline V lookup: CDR1 LGHNA, CDR2 YSLEER. The CDR3 is 15 amino acids.

This clonotype was detected a few times. The V and J genes are TRBV18 and TRBJ1-5; 9 bases line up with TRBD1. J lost 7 bases, V lost 4 bases, and 8 bases had no gene match. CDR3 length equals 15 residues. The germline CDR1 and CDR2 sequences are KGHSH and LQKENI. Here the CDR3 reads CASSLKGQGEQPQHF. Written as DNA, the CDR3 is TGTGCCAGCTCACTTAAGGGACAGGGAGAACAGCCCCAGCATTTT.

The chain is built from TRBV27 and TRBJ2-1; D gene ambiguous. V gave up 6 bases and J gave up 2 bases, with 11 bases separating them. Germline CDR1 MNHEY, CDR2 SMNVEV (reference sequence). This CDR3 spans 14 amino acids. The CDR3 DNA reads TGTGCCAGCAGCCTCTCTGATACCTACAATGAGCAGTTCTTC. Amino acids: CASSLSDTYNEQFF.

This clonotype was seen ten or more times. The chain recombines TRBV18 with TRBJ2-5, with D hard to call. Trimming removed 5 bases at V and 5 bases at J, with 9 bases between. The CDR3 has 12 residues. Germline-derived CDR1 and CDR2 are KGHSH and LQKENI. The CDR3 is CASSGVGETQYF. The CDR3 bases are TGTGCCAGCTCAGGGGTGGGCGAGACCCAGTACTTC.

This clonotype was detected only a few times. This chain uses TRBV6-6 with TRBJ2-6, with 7 bases matching TRBD1. Looked up from germline, CDR1 is MNHNY and CDR2 is SVGAGI (reference sequence). The CDR3 runs 16 residues. Germline trimming cut 7 bases from V and 0 bases from J; bases unmatched to any gene: 6. The CDR3 bases are TGTGCCAGCACACCGGGACAGCTCTCTGGGGCCAACGTCCTGACTTTC. Protein sequence: CASTPGQLSGANVLTF.

The chain has TRBV5-1 and TRBJ2-5, with no clear D. V was trimmed by 4 bases and J by 5 bases, leaving 15 bases between them. Germline V lookup: CDR1 SGHRS, CDR2 YFSETQ. The CDR3 loop spans 14 amino acids. The CDR3 nucleotides are TGCGCCAGCAGCATCCGGGTAGGAGTGGAGACCCAGTACTTC. Translation: CASSIRVGVETQYF.

This clonotype has only a few counts. V usage is TRBV12-3 or TRBV12-4 and J usage is TRBJ1-1; weak D call: TRBD1 (5 bases). V lost 5 bases to trimming and J lost 2 bases, with 18 bases between them. This CDR3 comprises 16 residues. CDR3 region: CASSPHVWGSNTEAFF. The CDR3 DNA follows: TGTGCCAGCAGTCCTCACGTATGGGGGTCTAACACTGAAGCTTTCTTT.

The genes are TRBV7-2 and TRBJ1-2; TRBD1 is a possible D gene (5 bases). CDR3 length: 15 amino acids. The ends were cut back, 1 base at V and 8 bases at J, with 17 bases in the middle. CDR1 and CDR2 from the germline V gene are SGHTA and FQGNSA. CDR3 protein: CASSLDLGRGLGYTF. DNA for the CDR3: TGTGCCAGCAGCTTAGACTTGGGGCGGGGCCTGGGCTACACCTTC.

The chain carries TRBV18 and TRBJ2-3, with a weak D call TRBD1 (5 bases). This CDR3 has 14 amino acids. Per the germline V gene, CDR1 is KGHSH and CDR2 is LQKENI. Trimming took off 0 bases at V and 4 bases at J, with 8 bases between the two ends. As DNA, the CDR3 is TGTGCCAGCTCACCACCATCAGGGCCAGATACGCAGTATTTT. This encodes CASSPPSGPDTQYF.

CDR3 nucleotide sequence: TGTGCCAGCAGCTCCGGGACAGGTCTCGACGAGCAGTACTTC. Protein: CASSSGTGLDEQYF. This chain uses TRBV13 with TRBJ2-5; 8 bases agree with TRBD1. The better agreement between TRBJ2-7 and the DNA end casts doubt on the J call. This CDR3 is built from 14 residues. Germline V lookup: CDR1 PRHDT, CDR2 FYEKMQ (reference sequence).